This TCR beta chain was captured by sequencing in a study of CXCR3-negative and CXCR3-positive naive CD8 T cells. Study information: Each library held about 1.5 +/- 0.3 million TRB reads, approximately 130 million in total.

Study observations and caveats: Naive subsets had comparable surface CD5; TCR strength was inferred from TRB CDR3 properties. Diversity proved comparably high across both naive subsets and much lower in memory CD8+ cells.

Researchers reported sorting every CD8+ T cell subset in triplicate, a few hundred thousand cells per sort. The authors made the TRB cDNA libraries by 5' RACE using UMI labels. TCRdb derives one entry per CDR3 protein from the 5' RACE reads, leaving out DNA. Its table records more than 45,000 distinct CDR3 sequences. This CDR3 region has 12 residues. With respect to this clonotype: The antigen is undetermined.

This chain joins TRBV12-3 or TRBV12-4 and TRBJ2-7. Sequencing input: memory CD8+ T cells from blood. The clonotype comes from a human donor in good health. Some clones in this sample may be carry-over from other donors' samples. CDR3: CASSSNSYEQYF.